Below are 6 T cell receptor beta chains sequenced from a single sample in a study of cytomegalovirus exposure and HLA in healthy donors. Amplification used 60 Vbeta primers and 13 Jbeta primers. Using immunoSEQ multiplex PCR, the repertoire was profiled, and TCRdb retains in-frame clones only, with some absent. The sample shows about 140,000 clones, roughly 62% of them seen only once. Sequencing was carried out using PBMCs. All receptors derive from a male donor in good health and CMV-seronegative.

The chain joins TRBV5-1 to TRBJ1-4; perhaps TRBD1 as D (6 bases). V was trimmed by 0 bases and J by 6 bases, leaving 9 bases between them. Germline CDR1 reads SGHRS; CDR2 reads YFSETQ. This CDR3 contains 14 residues. In DNA form, the CDR3 reads TGCGCCAGCAGCTTGGCAGGGGCAGATGAAAAACTGTTTTTT. It codes for CASSLAGADEKLFF.

This clone was observed once. The chain has TRBV28 and TRBJ1-5, with a tentative D call TRBD1 (6 bases). The CDR3 extends over 16 amino acids. The ends were cut back, 5 bases at V and 0 bases at J, with 14 bases in the middle. From germline, CDR1 is MDHEN and CDR2 SYDVKM. The CDR3 loop is CASSTYRVFSNQPQHF. The CDR3 DNA is TGTGCCAGCAGTACCTACAGGGTTTTTAGCAATCAGCCCCAGCATTTT.

This clone was recorded a few times. The chain joins TRBV6-5 to TRBJ1-6, with D maybe TRBD1 (6 bases). Trimming stripped 2 bases from V and 4 bases from J, with 9 bases between. There are 15 residues in the CDR3. The germline V gene has CDR1 MNHEY and CDR2 SVGAGI. This CDR3 reads CASSYRGQYNSPLHF. The DNA for the CDR3 is TGTGCCAGCAGTTACCGGGGACAATATAATTCACCCCTCCACTTT.

Worth noting for this clone: Given the absence of the conserved phenylalanine or tryptophan at the CDR3 end, a read error is likely. The gene calls are TRBV5-1 and TRBJ2-7; D is unclear. This CDR3 spans 15 amino acids. V lost 0 bases, J lost 3 bases, and 13 bases lay in between. Looked up from germline, CDR1 is SGHRS and CDR2 is YFSETQ. CDR3 nucleotides: TGCGCCAGCAGCTTGGTGCCGAATCAGGTCTACGAGCAGTACCTC. Translation: CASSLVPNQVYEQYL.

V is TRBV11-2 and J is TRBJ2-7, with a possible D match to TRBD1 (7 bases). The germline V and J ends were trimmed by 5 bases and 5 bases, with 13 bases remaining between them. Germline loops: CDR1 SGHAT, CDR2 FQNNGV. The CDR3 is 13 residues long. The CDR3 DNA follows: TGTGCCAGCAGCCTGACAGGGAGGAACGAGCAGTACTTC. Its translation: CASSLTGRNEQYF.

This chain uses TRBV7-9 with TRBJ2-5; D is perhaps TRBD1 (5 bases). The J call is in doubt because the DNA end fits TRBJ2-7 better. The CDR3 has 14 residues. Germline CDR1 and CDR2: SEHNR and FQNEAQ (reference sequence). CDR3 protein: CASSLSGPGYEQYF. CDR3 sequence (DNA): TGTGCCAGCAGCTTATCCGGTCCAGGGTACGAGCAGTACTTC.